This is a list of T cell receptor beta chains from one sample in a study of shared clonotypes between healthy human individuals. Clones were sequenced by immunoSEQ multiplex PCR, and TCRdb holds only the in-frame ones, with some missing. The sample has around 990,000 clones, 70% to 85% seen once. The sequenced sample was memory CD4+ T cells from PBMCs. Receptors were obtained from a man between 18 and 29 years old in good health. Some clones in this sample may be carry-over from other donors' samples. Each CDR3 is given with its conserved first and last residue.

j_call v_call cdr3_aa
TRBJ2-5 TRBV7-9 CASSLEGLQETQYF
TRBJ2-7 TRBV10-1 CASDDGTSGSYEQYF
TRBJ2-1 TRBV5-4 CASSLSLAGEQFF
TRBJ2-5 TRBV5-3 CARSCWERRRTQYF
TRBJ1-2 TRBV28 CASSLALGGYTF
TRBJ2-2 TRBV6-1 CASSEAFHTGELFF
TRBJ2-5 TRBV5-1 CASSLAGGGRETQYF
TRBJ1-2 TRBV11-3 CASSRPRQGDGYTF
TRBJ1-1 TRBV5-1 CASSYSGAEAFF
TRBJ2-1 TRBV6-1 CATRTSGTDNEQFF
TRBJ2-2 TRBV7-2 CASSPGRQAGELFF
TRBJ2-1 TRBV9 CASSVGGDSYNEQFF
TRBJ2-5 TRBV28 CASSLLAGGETQYF
TRBJ2-3 TRBV5-1 CASSLVGQPNTQYF
TRBJ2-1 TRBV5-1 CASSLDSGTYNEQFF
TRBJ1-2 TRBV30 CAWRRPDRDDGYTF
TRBJ2-1 TRBV13 CASSASGLYERAEQFF
TRBJ2-1 TRBV19 CVSSITSSAGEQFF
TRBJ2-3 TRBV4-3 CASSQDPYASGSTDTQYF
TRBJ2-7 TRBV5-1 CASSWAGRNYEQYF
TRBJ1-2 TRBV29-1 CSVEDRGSAHGYTF
TRBJ2-5 TRBV4-1 CASSHPKEGRGGPQETQYF